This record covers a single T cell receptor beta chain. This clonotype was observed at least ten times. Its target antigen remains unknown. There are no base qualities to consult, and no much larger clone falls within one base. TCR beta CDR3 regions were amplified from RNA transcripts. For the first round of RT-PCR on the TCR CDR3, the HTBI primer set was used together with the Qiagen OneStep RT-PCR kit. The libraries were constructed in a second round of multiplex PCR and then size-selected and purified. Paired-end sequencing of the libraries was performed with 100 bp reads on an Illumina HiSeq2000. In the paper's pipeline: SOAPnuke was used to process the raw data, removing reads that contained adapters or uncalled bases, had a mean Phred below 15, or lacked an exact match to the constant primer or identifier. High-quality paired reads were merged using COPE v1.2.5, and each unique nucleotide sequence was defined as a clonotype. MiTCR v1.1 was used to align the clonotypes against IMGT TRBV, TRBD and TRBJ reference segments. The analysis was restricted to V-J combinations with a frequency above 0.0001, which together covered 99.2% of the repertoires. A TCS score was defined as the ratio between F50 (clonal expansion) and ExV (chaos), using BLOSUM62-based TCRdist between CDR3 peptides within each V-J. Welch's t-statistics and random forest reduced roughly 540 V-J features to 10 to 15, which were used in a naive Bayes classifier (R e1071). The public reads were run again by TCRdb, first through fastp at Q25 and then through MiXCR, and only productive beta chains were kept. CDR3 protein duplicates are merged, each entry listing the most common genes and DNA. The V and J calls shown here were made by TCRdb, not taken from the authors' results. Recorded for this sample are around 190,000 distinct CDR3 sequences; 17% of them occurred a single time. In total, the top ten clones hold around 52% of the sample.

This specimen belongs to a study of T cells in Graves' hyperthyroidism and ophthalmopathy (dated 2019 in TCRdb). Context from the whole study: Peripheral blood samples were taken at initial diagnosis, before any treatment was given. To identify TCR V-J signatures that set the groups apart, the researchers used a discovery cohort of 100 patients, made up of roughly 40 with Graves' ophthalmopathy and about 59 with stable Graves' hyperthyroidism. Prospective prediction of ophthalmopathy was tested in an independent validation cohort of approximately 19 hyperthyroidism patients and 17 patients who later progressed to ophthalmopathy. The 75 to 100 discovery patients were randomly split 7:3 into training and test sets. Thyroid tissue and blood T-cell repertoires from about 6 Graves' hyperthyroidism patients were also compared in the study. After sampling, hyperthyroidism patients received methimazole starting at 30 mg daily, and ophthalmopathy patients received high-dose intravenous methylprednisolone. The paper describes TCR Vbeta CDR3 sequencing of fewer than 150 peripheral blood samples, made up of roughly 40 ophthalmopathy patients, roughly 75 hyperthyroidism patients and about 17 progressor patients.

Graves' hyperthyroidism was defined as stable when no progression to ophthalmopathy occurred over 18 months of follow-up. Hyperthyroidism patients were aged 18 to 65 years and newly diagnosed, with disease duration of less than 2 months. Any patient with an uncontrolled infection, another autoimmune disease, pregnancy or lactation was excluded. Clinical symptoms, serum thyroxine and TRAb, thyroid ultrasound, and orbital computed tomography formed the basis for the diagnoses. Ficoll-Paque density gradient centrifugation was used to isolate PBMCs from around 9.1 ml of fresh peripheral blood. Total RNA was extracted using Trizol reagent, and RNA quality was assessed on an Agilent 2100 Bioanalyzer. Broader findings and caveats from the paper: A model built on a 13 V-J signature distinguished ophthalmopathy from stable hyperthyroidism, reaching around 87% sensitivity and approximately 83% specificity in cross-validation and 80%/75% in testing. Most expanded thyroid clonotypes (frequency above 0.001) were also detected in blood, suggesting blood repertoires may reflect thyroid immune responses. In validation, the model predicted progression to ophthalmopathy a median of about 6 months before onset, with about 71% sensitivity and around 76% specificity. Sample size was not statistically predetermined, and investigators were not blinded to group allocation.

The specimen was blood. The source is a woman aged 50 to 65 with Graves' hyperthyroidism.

At the DNA level, the sequence is TGTGCCAGCAGCGCCACTGGGACAGGGGCAAACACCATATATTTT. Translated, this gives CASSATGTGANTIYF. The receptor chain draws on TRBV7-2 and TRBJ1-3, with 10 middle bases fitting TRBD1. The germline V gene encodes CDR1 SGHTA and CDR2 FQGNSA. The CDR3 spans 15 residues, from the cysteine through the phenylalanine. This entry keeps only the CDR3 DNA: 45 bases, framed from base 1. Trimmed from V: 5 bases; trimmed from J: 6 bases; junction bases lacking a gene match: 7.